This T cell receptor (beta chain) was obtained from a study of blood T cell repertoires in COVID-19. Study context: Sample material is recorded as cDNA or gDNA derived from T cells, B-cell-depleted T cells, or PBMCs.

The CDR3 runs 16 residues. The germline V gene encodes CDR1 SGHKS and CDR2 YYEKEE (reference sequence). The V gene lost 1 base and the J gene lost 2 bases, with 16 bases spanning the gap. Method: immunoSEQ multiplex PCR; TCRdb's copy keeps in-frame clones and lacks some. The sample holds approximately 140,000 clones; around 80% are singletons and the top ten take less than 4.5%. The source material was peripheral blood. This clonotype was obtained from a man between 60 and 70 years old with acute or convalescent COVID-19. The rearrangement uses TRBV5-5 and TRBJ2-7; D is unclear. DNA for the CDR3: TGTGCCAGCAGCTTGACTATAACCTCCGAAGCCTACGAGCAGTACTTC. It encodes CASSLTITSEAYEQYF.